The entry that follows covers one TCR beta chain sequence. Clones were sequenced by immunoSEQ multiplex PCR, and TCRdb holds only the in-frame ones, with some missing. The sample includes 150,000 to 180,000 clones, roughly four fifths seen only once; the top ten take about 12%. The V end was cut by 3 bases, the J end by 6 bases, with 14 bases between. This CDR3 contains 15 residues. CDR1 is SGHNT, CDR2 YENEEA, per germline. Enrolment of Seattle patients took place during active infection, and they were followed longitudinally. The sample belongs to a study of blood T cell repertoires in COVID-19. Sequenced sample: peripheral blood. The rearrangement links TRBV11-3 to TRBJ2-2; weak D call: TRBD2 (6 bases). The TCR sequence derives from a woman in her fifties or sixties with COVID-19, enrolled during active disease. The CDR3 here is CASSFSPGGAGELFF. The DNA for the CDR3 is TGTGCCAGCAGCTTCAGTCCAGGAGGGGCCGGGGAGCTGTTTTTT.